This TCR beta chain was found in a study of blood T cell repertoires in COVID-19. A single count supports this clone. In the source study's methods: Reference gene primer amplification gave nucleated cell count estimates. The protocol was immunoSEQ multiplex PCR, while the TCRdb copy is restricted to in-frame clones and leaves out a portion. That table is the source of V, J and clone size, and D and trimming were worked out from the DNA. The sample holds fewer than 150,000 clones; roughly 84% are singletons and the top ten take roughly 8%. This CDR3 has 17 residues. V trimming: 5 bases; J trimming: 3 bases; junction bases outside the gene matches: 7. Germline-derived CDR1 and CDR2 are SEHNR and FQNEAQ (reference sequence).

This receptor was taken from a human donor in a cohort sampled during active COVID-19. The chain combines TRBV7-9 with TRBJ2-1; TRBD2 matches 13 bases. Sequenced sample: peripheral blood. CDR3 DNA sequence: TGTGCCAGCAGCGCGAGGACTAGCGGGGGCCTCTACAATGAGCAGTTCTTC. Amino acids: CASSARTSGGLYNEQFF.